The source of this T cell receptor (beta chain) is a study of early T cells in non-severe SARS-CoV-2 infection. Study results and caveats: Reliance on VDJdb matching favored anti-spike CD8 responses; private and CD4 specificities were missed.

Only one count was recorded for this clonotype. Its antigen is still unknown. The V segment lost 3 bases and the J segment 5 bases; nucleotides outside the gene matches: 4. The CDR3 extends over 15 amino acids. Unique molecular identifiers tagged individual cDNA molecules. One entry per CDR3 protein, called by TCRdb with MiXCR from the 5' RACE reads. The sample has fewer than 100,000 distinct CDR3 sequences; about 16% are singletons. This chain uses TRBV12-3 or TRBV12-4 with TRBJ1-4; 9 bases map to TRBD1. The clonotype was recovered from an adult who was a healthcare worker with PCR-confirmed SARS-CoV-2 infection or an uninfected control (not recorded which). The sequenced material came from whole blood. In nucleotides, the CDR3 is TGTGCCAGCAGTTTTTGGGACAGGGACAATGAAAAACTGTTTTTT. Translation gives CASSFWDRDNEKLFF.